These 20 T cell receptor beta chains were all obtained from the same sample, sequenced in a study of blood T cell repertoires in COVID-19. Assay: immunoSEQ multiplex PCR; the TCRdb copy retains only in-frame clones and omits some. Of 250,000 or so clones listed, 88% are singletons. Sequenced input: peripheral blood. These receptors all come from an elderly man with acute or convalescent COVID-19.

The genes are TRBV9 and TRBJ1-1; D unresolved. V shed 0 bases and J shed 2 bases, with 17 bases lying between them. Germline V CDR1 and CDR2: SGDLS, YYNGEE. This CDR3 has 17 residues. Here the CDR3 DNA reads TGTGCCAGCAGCGTAGCTACGGGGAAAGACCTTAACACTGAAGCTTTCTTT. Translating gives CASSVATGKDLNTEAFF.

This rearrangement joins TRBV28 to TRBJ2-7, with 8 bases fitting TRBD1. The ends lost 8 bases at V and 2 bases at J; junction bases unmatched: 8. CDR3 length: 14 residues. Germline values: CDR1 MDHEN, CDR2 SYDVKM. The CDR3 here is CASCPGQVTYEQYF. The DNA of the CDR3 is TGTGCCAGCTGCCCGGGACAGGTGACCTACGAGCAGTACTTC.

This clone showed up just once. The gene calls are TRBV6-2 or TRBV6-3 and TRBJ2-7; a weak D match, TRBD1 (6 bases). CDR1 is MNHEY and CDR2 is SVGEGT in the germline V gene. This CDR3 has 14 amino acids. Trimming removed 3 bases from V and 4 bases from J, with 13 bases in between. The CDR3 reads CASSYGAGEYEQYF. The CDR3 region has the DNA TGTGCCAGCAGTTATGGGGCAGGGGAATACGAGCAGTACTTC.

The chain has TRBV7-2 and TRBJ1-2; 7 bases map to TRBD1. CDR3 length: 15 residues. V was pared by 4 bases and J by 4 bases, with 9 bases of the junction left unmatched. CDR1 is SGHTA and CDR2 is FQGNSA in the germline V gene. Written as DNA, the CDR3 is TGTGCCAGCAGCTCGGGTATCCGACAGGGCTATGGCTACACCTTC. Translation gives CASSSGIRQGYGYTF.

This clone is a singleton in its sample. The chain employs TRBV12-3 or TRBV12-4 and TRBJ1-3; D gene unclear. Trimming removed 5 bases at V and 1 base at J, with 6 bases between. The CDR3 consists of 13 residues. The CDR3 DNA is TGTGCCAGCAGTACTTTGTCTGGAAACACCATATATTTT. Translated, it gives CASSTLSGNTIYF.

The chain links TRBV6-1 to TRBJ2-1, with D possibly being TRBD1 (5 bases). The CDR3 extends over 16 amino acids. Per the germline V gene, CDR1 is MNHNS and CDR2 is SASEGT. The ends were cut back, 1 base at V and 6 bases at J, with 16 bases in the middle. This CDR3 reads CASSEEGVWSPNEQFF. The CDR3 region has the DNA TGTGCCAGCAGTGAAGAAGGGGTCTGGTCCCCCAATGAGCAGTTCTTC.

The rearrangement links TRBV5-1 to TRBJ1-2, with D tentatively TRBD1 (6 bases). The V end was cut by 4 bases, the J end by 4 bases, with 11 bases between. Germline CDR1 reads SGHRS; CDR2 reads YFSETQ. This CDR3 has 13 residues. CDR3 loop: CASSQGGGYGYTF. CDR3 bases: TGCGCCAGCAGCCAAGGGGGGGGCTATGGCTACACCTTC.

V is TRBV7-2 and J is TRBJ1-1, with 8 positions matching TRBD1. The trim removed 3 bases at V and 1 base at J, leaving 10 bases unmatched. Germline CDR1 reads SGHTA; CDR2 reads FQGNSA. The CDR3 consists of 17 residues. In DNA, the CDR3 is TGTGCCAGCAGCTTGTACGGACAGGGTGGGGGGAACACTGAAGCTTTCTTT. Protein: CASSLYGQGGGNTEAFF. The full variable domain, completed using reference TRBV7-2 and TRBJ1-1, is GAGVSQSPSNKVTEKGKDVELRCDPISGHTALYWYRQSLGQGLEFLIYFQGNSAPDKSGLPSDRFSAERTGGSVSTLTIQRTQQEDSAVYLCASSLYGQGGGNTEAFFGQGTRLTVV.

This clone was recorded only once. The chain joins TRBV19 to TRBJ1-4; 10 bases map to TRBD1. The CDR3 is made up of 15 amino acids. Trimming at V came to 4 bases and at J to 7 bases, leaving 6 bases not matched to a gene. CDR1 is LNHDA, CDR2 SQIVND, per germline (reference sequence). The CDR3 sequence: CASSTRQGAGEKLFF. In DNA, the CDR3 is TGTGCCAGTAGTACCCGACAGGGGGCGGGTGAAAAACTGTTTTTT.

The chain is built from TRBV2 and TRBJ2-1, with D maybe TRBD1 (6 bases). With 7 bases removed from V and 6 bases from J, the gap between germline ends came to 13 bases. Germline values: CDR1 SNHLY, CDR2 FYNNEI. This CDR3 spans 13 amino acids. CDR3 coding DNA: TGTGCCAGCAAGGCAGGGGTAGTCAATGAGCAGTTCTTC. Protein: CASKAGVVNEQFF. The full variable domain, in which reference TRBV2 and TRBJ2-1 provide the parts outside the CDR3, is EPEVTQTPSHQVTQMGQEVILRCVPISNHLYFYWYRQILGQKVEFLVSFYNNEISEKSEIFDDQFSVERPDGSNFTLKIRSTKLEDSAMYFCASKAGVVNEQFFGPGTRLTVL.

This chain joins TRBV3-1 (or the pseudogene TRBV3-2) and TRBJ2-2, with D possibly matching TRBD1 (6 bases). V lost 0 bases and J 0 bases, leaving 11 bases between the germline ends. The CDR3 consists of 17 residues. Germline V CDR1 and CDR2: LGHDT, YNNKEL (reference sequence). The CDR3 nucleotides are TGTGCCAGCAGCCAAGACCTGGGGGCCTCGAACACCGGGGAGCTGTTTTTT. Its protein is CASSQDLGASNTGELFF.

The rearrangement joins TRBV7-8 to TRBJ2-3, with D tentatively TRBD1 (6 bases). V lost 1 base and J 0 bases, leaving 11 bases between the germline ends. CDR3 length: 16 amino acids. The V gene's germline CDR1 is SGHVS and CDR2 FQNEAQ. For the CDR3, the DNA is TGTGCCAGCAGCTTAGACGGACAGCTGAGCACAGATACGCAGTATTTT. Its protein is CASSLDGQLSTDTQYF.

The DNA of the CDR3 is TGTGCCAGCAGTTACGGGGGGACTCTCACCCTGTACTTC. It is translated as CASSYGGTLTLYF. The rearrangement uses TRBV6-6 and TRBJ2-7, with D tentatively TRBD2 (6 bases). The CDR3 contains 13 residues. The V gene's germline CDR1 is MNHNY and CDR2 SVGAGI (reference sequence). The V end lost 2 bases, the J end lost 12 bases, and 17 bases lay between the germline ends.

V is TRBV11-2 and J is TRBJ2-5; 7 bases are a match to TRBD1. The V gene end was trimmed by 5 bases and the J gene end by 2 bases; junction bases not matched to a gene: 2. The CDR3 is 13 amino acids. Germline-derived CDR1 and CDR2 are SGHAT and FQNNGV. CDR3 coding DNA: TGTGCCAGCAGCAAGGGACAGCAAGAGACCCAGTACTTC. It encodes CASSKGQQETQYF.

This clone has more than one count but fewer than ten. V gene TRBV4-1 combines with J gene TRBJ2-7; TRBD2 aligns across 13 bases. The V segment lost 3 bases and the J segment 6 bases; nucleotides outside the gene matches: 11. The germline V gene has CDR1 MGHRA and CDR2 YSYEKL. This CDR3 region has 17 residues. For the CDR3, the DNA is TGCGCCAGCAGCCAGGCCCTACTAGCGGGGGGGCCTAGCGAGCAGTACTTC. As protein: CASSQALLAGGPSEQYF.

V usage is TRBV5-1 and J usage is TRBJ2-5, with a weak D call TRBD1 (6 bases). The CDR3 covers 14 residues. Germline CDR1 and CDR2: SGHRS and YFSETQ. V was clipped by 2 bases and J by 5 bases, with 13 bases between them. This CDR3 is CASSFNREVETQYF. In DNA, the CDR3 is TGCGCCAGCAGCTTCAACAGGGAAGTGGAGACCCAGTACTTC. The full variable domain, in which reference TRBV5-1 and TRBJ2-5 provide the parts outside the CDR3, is KAGVTQTPRYLIKTRGQQVTLSCSPISGHRSVSWYQQTPGQGLQFLFEYFSETQRNKGNFPGRFSGRQFSNSRSEMNVSTLELGDSALYLCASSFNREVETQYFGPGTRLLVL.

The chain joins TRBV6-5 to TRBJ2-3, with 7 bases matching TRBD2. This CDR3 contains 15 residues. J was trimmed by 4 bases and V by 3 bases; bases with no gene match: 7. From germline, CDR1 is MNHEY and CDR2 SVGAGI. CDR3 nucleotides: TGTGCCAGCAGTTATGGGAGGGGAGGTCCAGATACGCAGTATTTT. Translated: CASSYGRGGPDTQYF.

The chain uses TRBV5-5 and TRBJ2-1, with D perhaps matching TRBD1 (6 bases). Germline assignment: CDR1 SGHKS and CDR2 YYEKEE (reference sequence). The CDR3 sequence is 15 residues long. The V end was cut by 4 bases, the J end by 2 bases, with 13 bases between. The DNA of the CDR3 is TGTGCCAGCAGCCCGGTGGGGGCTACCTACAATGAGCAGTTCTTC. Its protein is CASSPVGATYNEQFF.

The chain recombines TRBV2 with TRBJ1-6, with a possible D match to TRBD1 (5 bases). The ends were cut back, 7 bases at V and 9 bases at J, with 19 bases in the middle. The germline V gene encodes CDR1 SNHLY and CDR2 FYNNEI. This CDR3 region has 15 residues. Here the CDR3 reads CASKLRDSGGSPLHF. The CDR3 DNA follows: TGTGCCAGCAAACTTCGGGACTCAGGAGGTTCACCCCTCCACTTT.

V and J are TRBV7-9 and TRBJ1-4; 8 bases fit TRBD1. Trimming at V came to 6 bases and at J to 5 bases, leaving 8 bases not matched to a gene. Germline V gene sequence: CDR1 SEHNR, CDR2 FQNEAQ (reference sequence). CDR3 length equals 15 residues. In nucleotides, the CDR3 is TGTGCCAGCAGACACACAGGGGGACAAAATGAAAAACTGTTTTTT. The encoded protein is CASRHTGGQNEKLFF. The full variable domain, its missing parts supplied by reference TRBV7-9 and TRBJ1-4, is DTGVSQNPRHKITKRGQNVTFRCDPISEHNRLYWYRQTLGQGPEFLTYFQNEAQLEKSRLLSDRFSAERPKGSFSTLEIQRTEQGDSAMYLCASRHTGGQNEKLFFGSGTQLSVL.